This T cell receptor (beta chain) was captured by sequencing in a study of T-cell reconstitution after alpha-beta-depleted transplantation in children (dated by TCRdb to about 2016). Background on the whole study: Using TCR repertoire profiling, the study quantitatively followed how T-cell immune reconstitution unfolded in children after TCRalphabeta/CD19-depleted allogeneic hematopoietic cell transplantation. Points the paper makes about the study in general: Over the following months the frequencies of hyperexpanded clones went down, and after one year T-cell counts and TCRbeta diversity were mostly credited to newly produced T cells. The high TCRbeta diversity at day 60 in some patients was ascribed to recipient T cells and intrathymic progenitors that had survived conditioning. The apparently early recovery of alphabetaT-cell counts about two months after transplant reportedly depended on only several hundred rapidly expanded clones that came from non-depleted graft cells.

The treatment or condition label corresponds to: allogeneic hematopoietic cell transplantation with graft depleted of TCRalphabeta T cells and CD19 B cells. The transplant recipients were children given TCRalphabeta/CD19-depleted allogeneic hematopoietic cell grafts. The library was produced with PCR. Sequencing relied on an Illumina HiSeq 2500. To normalize quantification of the TCRbeta repertoire, the TCR libraries were built with molecular barcoding that relied on unique molecular identifiers. The raw public data were reprocessed by TCRdb itself: fastp quality trimming at Q25, MiXCR clonotype calling, in-frame beta chains only. Every entry covers one CDR3 protein and lists the most common genes and DNA from its rows. A total of more than 200,000 distinct CDR3 sequences appear in this sample, roughly 24% of them only once. The top ten constitute roughly 2.5% of the sample. The sample holds many counts of this clonotype. Its antigen specificity is not known. Base-call qualities are not available, and no considerably larger clone is one nucleotide away.

Including cysteine and phenylalanine, the CDR3 has 11 amino acids. Of all the DNA, just the CDR3 is kept, 33 bases in frame from base 1. V is clipped by 8 bases and J by 14 bases, and the sequence between their germline boundaries is 19 bases long. According to the germline V gene, CDR1 reads SQVTM and CDR2 reads ANQGSEA. The TCR sequence derives from a girl aged 2-9 years with Fanconi anemia, due to receive a stem cell transplant. The chain is encoded by TRBV29-1 joined to TRBJ2-1; the D gene is possibly TRBD1 or TRBD2, each agreeing over 5 bases. Here the sequenced sample was PBMCs, taken before TCRalphabeta/CD19-depleted stem cell transplant. The CDR3 region reads CSYVRGAGEFF. DNA sequence: TGCAGCTATGTAAGGGGAGCCGGAGAGTTCTTC.